These 2 T cell receptor beta chains came from one sample sequenced in a study of T-cell memory formation after mild COVID-19. One entry per CDR3 protein results from TCRdb running MiXCR on the 5' RACE reads. The sample consists of 350,000 to 550,000 distinct CDR3 sequences, over 15% of them appearing once. The source material was PBMCs or a T cell subset sorted from them (not recorded which). The receptors were gathered from a man younger than 35 who had mild COVID-19 (a few samples of this study predate the infection). Cell type and time point are not known.

This clonotype was seen a handful of times. The chain uses TRBV7-9 and TRBJ1-1; 9 nucleotides line up with TRBD1. The CDR3 has 14 amino acids. V lost 3 bases and J lost 8; bases outside the gene matches: 7. Germline V lookup: CDR1 SEHNR, CDR2 FQNEAQ (reference sequence). The CDR3 DNA reads TGTGCCAGCAGCTTGGGACAGGGTGGTTTGGAAGCTTTCTTT. It translates to CASSLGQGGLEAFF.

This clonotype was recorded many times. The chain carries TRBV7-3 and TRBJ1-1, with 10 bases fitting TRBD1. This CDR3 is built from 15 residues. Germline V gives CDR1 SGHTA, CDR2 FQGTGA. V dropped 3 bases and J dropped 6; count of bases not matched to a gene: 7. This CDR3 reads CASSFSPGTGAEAFF. CDR3 bases: TGTGCCAGCAGCTTCTCCCCCGGGACAGGGGCTGAAGCTTTCTTT.